Below, 18 T cell receptor beta chains from the same sample are listed, as sequenced in a study of T cells expressing NK-cell markers. From the 5' RACE reads, TCRdb lists one entry per CDR3 protein and no DNA. This table lists about 460,000 distinct CDR3 sequences. Sequencing was done on a sample of blood T cells: a sorted CD56 or NKG2C T cell subset, CD4+ or CD8+ T cells, or bulk PBMC T cells (not recorded which). These receptors originate from a woman between 45 and 65 years old in good health.

CDR3: CASSDRPIEAFF. The chain joins TRBV6-2 or TRBV6-3 to TRBJ1-1. The CDR3 contains 12 residues. CDR1 MNHEY and CDR2 SVGEGT come from the germline V gene.

The chain uses TRBV7-8 and TRBJ1-2; TCRdb's D call, TRBD1, is unchecked because there is no DNA. CDR3 length equals 14 residues. CDR1 SGHVS and CDR2 FQNEAQ come from the germline V gene. The CDR3 region is CASSPPGQGFGYTF. The full variable domain, completed using reference TRBV7-8 and TRBJ1-2, is GAGVSQSPRYKVAKRGQDVALRCDPISGHVSLFWYQQALGQGPEFLTYFQNEAQLDKSGLPSDRFFAERPEGSVSTLKIQRTQQEDSAVYLCASSPPGQGFGYTFGSGTRLTVV.

CDR3 loop: CATSDPPGSDTQYF. The chain couples TRBV24-1 to TRBJ2-3; no DNA is available, so the TRBD1 call from TCRdb remains unchecked. The germline V gene has CDR1 KGHDR and CDR2 SFDVKD. The CDR3 totals 14 residues.

This chain joins TRBV11-3 and TRBJ2-1; TCRdb returns TRBD1, unconfirmable since there is no DNA. In germline, CDR1 is SGHNT, CDR2 YENEEA. The CDR3 totals 15 residues. The CDR3 reads CASGNRVSPRDEQFF.

The genes are TRBV24-1 and TRBJ2-1. In germline, CDR1 is KGHDR, CDR2 SFDVKD. This CDR3 spans 12 amino acids. CDR3 protein: CATSDSYGEQFF.

The chain uses TRBV20-1 and TRBJ1-6; as DNA is missing, the TRBD1 call by TCRdb cannot be tested. Germline V gene lookup returns CDR1 DFQATT and CDR2 SNEGSKA (reference sequence). The CDR3 sequence is 16 residues long. The CDR3 is CSARDPGRPWDSPLHF.

This chain links TRBV29-1 with TRBJ2-3. The CDR3 has 11 amino acids. CDR1 and CDR2 (germline): SQVTM, ANQGSEA. The CDR3 spells CSVKGADTQYF.

The rearrangement joins TRBV7-2 to TRBJ2-7. Germline assignment: CDR1 SGHTA and CDR2 FQGNSA. The CDR3 extends over 14 amino acids. CDR3 residues: CASSLARVSYEQYF.

This chain connects TRBV12-5 to TRBJ1-2; TCRdb's D gene call, TRBD1, goes unchecked for lack of DNA. The CDR3 is 13 residues long. CDR1 and CDR2 from the germline V gene are LGHNT and FRNRAP. The CDR3 loop reads CASGLDRSAGYTF.

The V call is TRBV6-2 or TRBV6-3, the J call TRBJ1-5; TCRdb proposes TRBD1, but this gene call is untestable without DNA. CDR3 length: 16 amino acids. Per the germline V gene, CDR1 is MNHEY and CDR2 is SVGEGT. CDR3 in amino acids: CASSSKTGHSNQPQHF.

This chain connects TRBV24-1 to TRBJ2-3; there is no DNA to check the TCRdb D call of TRBD1. Germline V gene lookup returns CDR1 KGHDR and CDR2 SFDVKD. The CDR3 spans 12 residues. CDR3 amino acids: CASGDVTDTQYF.

The genes are TRBV6-6 and TRBJ1-5; TCRdb proposes TRBD1, but this gene call is untestable without DNA. The germline gives CDR1 MNHNY, CDR2 SVGAGI (reference sequence). The CDR3 has 12 residues. The CDR3 loop reads CASSYGGQPQHF.

The chain carries TRBV18 and TRBJ1-1; the TRBD1 assignment by TCRdb is unverifiable without DNA. The germline gives CDR1 KGHSH, CDR2 LQKENI. This CDR3 is built from 16 residues. The CDR3 spells CASSSDPGGRRAEAFF. Variable domain in full (rest from reference TRBV18 and TRBJ1-1): NAGVMQNPRHLVRRRGQEARLRCSPMKGHSHVYWYRQLPEEGLKFMVYLQKENIIDESGMPKERFSAEFPKEGPSILRIQQVVRGDSAAYFCASSSDPGGRRAEAFFGQGTRLTVV.

This chain joins TRBV20-1 and TRBJ2-3; the D gene TCRdb calls, TRBD2, cannot be checked with no DNA. The CDR3 runs to 13 residues. Germline lookup yields CDR1 DFQATT and CDR2 SNEGSKA (reference sequence). The CDR3 sequence: CSAVLAGDRTQYF.

V and J are TRBV28 and TRBJ2-5; TCRdb outputs TRBD1, but without DNA this stays unchecked. Germline V gives CDR1 MDHEN, CDR2 SYDVKM. This CDR3 spans 18 amino acids. The CDR3 protein is CASSLVQGSKGLQETQYF.

This CDR3 is CASSPEDSPAYEQYF. The J gene is TRBJ2-7, the V gene TRBV3-1; TCRdb indicates TRBD2, and absent DNA this call remains unverified. CDR1 and CDR2 from the germline V gene are LGHDT and YNNKEL (reference sequence). This CDR3 region has 15 residues.

This chain connects TRBV12-3 or TRBV12-4 to TRBJ2-5; checking the TCRdb D call of TRBD2 is not possible without DNA. This CDR3 is built from 16 residues. The CDR3 sequence: CASTLSAAAQRMTQYF.

The V gene is TRBV7-2, the J gene TRBJ2-1; the D gene TCRdb calls, TRBD1, cannot be checked with no DNA. Germline-derived CDR1 and CDR2 are SGHTA and FQGNSA. The CDR3 contains 16 residues. This chain's CDR3 is CASSPTGTGVYNEQFF.